This T cell receptor (beta chain) derives from a study of shared clonotypes between healthy human individuals. Whole-study context: Each donor's CD8 memory used one plate, CD8 naive two, each CD4 subset three.

CD45RO-negative, CCR7-positively selected cells formed the naive CD8 fraction, excluding terminally differentiated effector memory CD45RA+ cells. The deep-level immunoSEQ assay was used. Measured with immunoSEQ multiplex PCR; TCRdb has only the in-frame clones, and not every one. The profile shows about 600,000 clones, 98% of them singletons. The germline V gene has CDR1 MDHEN and CDR2 SYDVKM. The CDR3 runs to 13 residues. V lost 6 bases, J lost 0 bases, and 9 bases lay in between. Sequencing input: naive CD8+ T cells sorted from blood. V gene TRBV28 combines with J gene TRBJ2-7; D gene unclear. The TCR comes from a man aged 25 to 45 in good health. CDR3 DNA: TGTGCCAGCAGGGTTAGAAGCTCCTACGAGCAGTACTTC. It codes for CASRVRSSYEQYF.